This TCR beta chain was documented in a study of blood T cell repertoires in COVID-19. Background on the study: Acute and convalescent COVID-19 samples came from the United States, Italy and Spain. T cells, B-cell-depleted T cells, or PBMCs provided the cDNA or gDNA that served as material.

Authors' processing steps: The assay estimated nucleated cells by amplifying reference gene primers. The data were produced by immunoSEQ multiplex PCR, yet TCRdb's version contains in-frame clones alone and is incomplete. V, J and clone size derive from that table, while D and trimming were established from the DNA sequence. Here the sample spans about 98,000 clones, roughly 92% being singletons. One Seattle source followed patients from active infection through their disease course. Sequenced input: peripheral blood. The sequence was collected from a woman aged 45-65 years with COVID-19, enrolled during active disease.

In DNA form, the CDR3 reads TGTGCCAGCAGCTTCGGACTCCTAGGCACCGGGGAGCTGTTTTTT. Amino acid sequence: CASSFGLLGTGELFF. The V call is TRBV5-6, the J call TRBJ2-2, with D maybe TRBD2 (5 bases). The CDR3 is 15 residues long. Trimming shortened V by 2 bases and J by 4 bases, and 12 bases separated the two germline ends. The germline V gene has CDR1 SGHDT and CDR2 YYEEEE.